This T cell receptor (beta chain) was captured in a study of blood T cells in healthy people across ages. Donors ranged from roughly 6 to 90 years old and were healthy Caucasians in Russia. A second PCR, run for roughly 7 to 12 cycles, used a sample-barcoded 5' primer plus a J-beta primer mix. The authors tagged each cDNA molecule using a template-switch adaptor with 12 random nucleotides. TCRdb redid the calling of the 5' RACE reads with MiXCR, one entry per CDR3 protein. This sample yields approximately 810,000 distinct CDR3 sequences, of which around 30% are seen a single time; around a sixth belongs to the top ten. This clonotype was observed at least ten times. The CDR3 is 12 residues long. With 5 bases removed from V and 6 bases from J, the gap between germline ends came to 10 bases. Per germline, CDR1 LNHNV and CDR2 YYDKDF (reference sequence).

Sequenced sample: blood. The sequence was collected from a woman aged 80 or over in good health. The chain carries TRBV15 and TRBJ2-5, with a tentative D call TRBD1 (6 bases). CDR3 nucleotides: TGTGCCACCAGCCAGGGGATGAAGACCCAGTACTTC. It encodes CATSQGMKTQYF.